This passage covers 8 T cell receptor beta chains from one sample sequenced in a study of cytomegalovirus exposure and HLA in healthy donors. Amplification used 60 Vbeta primers and 13 Jbeta primers. Sequencing was performed with immunoSEQ multiplex PCR; in TCRdb, only in-frame clones are kept and a portion is missing. The data show over 200,000 clones, approximately 90% seen once. The material sequenced was PBMCs. These receptors originate from a woman aged 18 to 35 in good health and CMV-seronegative.

The rearrangement uses TRBV2 and TRBJ1-5, with D unclear. The V gene lost 5 bases and the J gene lost 2 bases, with 25 bases spanning the gap. CDR1 is SNHLY, CDR2 FYNNEI, per germline. The CDR3 extends over 19 amino acids. The CDR3 loop reads CASSTQLGSQYEGNQPQHF. Written as DNA, the CDR3 is TGTGCCAGCAGTACCCAACTAGGGAGTCAGTATGAGGGCAATCAGCCCCAGCATTTT.

This chain links TRBV27 with TRBJ2-7; 9 positions agree with TRBD1. Germline V gene lookup returns CDR1 MNHEY and CDR2 SMNVEV (reference sequence). The CDR3 runs to 13 residues. V lost 6 bases and J lost 7; bases outside the gene matches: 7. CDR3 nucleotides: TGTGCCAGCAGCCGGGACAGGGTGTGGGAGCAGTACTTC. This sequence encodes CASSRDRVWEQYF.

J is TRBJ1-3 and V is TRBV18; tentative D call: TRBD1 (6 bases). The CDR3 extends over 15 amino acids. V was pared by 3 bases and J by 0 bases, with 9 bases between. CDR1 KGHSH and CDR2 LQKENI come from the germline V gene. The CDR3, as DNA: TGTGCCAGCTCACCCGACAGGAGCTCTGGAAACACCATATATTTT. The encoded protein is CASSPDRSSGNTIYF.

The chain recombines TRBV11-2 with TRBJ2-1; D is possibly TRBD1 (5 bases). Germline loops: CDR1 SGHAT, CDR2 FQNNGV. V was pared by 8 bases and J by 8 bases, with 10 bases between. The CDR3 loop spans 11 amino acids. CDR3 in amino acids: CASGMGHEQFF. CDR3 nucleotide sequence: TGTGCCAGCGGAATGGGGCATGAGCAGTTCTTC.

The V gene is TRBV19, the J gene TRBJ2-2; 7 nucleotides align to TRBD2. CDR1 and CDR2 from the germline V gene are LNHDA and SQIVND (reference sequence). Unmatched junction bases numbered 11, after V lost 6 bases and J lost 4 bases. This CDR3 is built from 16 residues. The CDR3 DNA follows: TGTGCCAGTAGCCCGGGTGGGAGGGTGGCCACCGGGGAGCTGTTTTTT. Residues: CASSPGGRVATGELFF.

This clone was observed once. The chain uses TRBV11-2 and TRBJ1-1; 7 positions agree with TRBD1. V lost 3 bases to trimming and J lost 11 bases; unmatched junction nucleotides: 6. The CDR3 has 12 amino acids. Germline lookup yields CDR1 SGHAT and CDR2 FQNNGV. CDR3 nucleotide sequence: TGTGCCAGCAGCTTGACAGGGTTCAATGCTTTCTTT. Protein product: CASSLTGFNAFF.

The chain links TRBV19 to TRBJ2-7; D perhaps matches TRBD1 (6 bases). Deletions cut 3 bases from V and 2 bases from J, with 17 bases between. CDR3 length equals 16 residues. Germline-derived CDR1 and CDR2 are LNHDA and SQIVND (reference sequence). In nucleotides, the CDR3 is TGTGCCAGTAGTATGGGGGCAGATGGATACCCCTACGAGCAGTACTTC. Residues: CASSMGADGYPYEQYF.

The chain has TRBV6-1 and TRBJ2-5; 11 bases fit TRBD1. V shed 4 bases and J 7 bases; nucleotides not matched to a gene: 2. The germline gives CDR1 MNHNS, CDR2 SASEGT. CDR3 size: 13 residues. CDR3 residues: CASSGTGGATQYF. The CDR3, as DNA: TGTGCCAGCAGTGGGACAGGGGGCGCGACCCAGTACTTC.